These T cell receptor beta chains were read from a single sample in a study of T cells in narcolepsy. Libraries were prepared by immunoSEQ multiplex PCR; TCRdb keeps only in-frame clonotypes and omits some of them. The table records 25,000 to 35,000 clones, roughly 77% of them present only once. The sample comprised CD45RA- memory CD4+ T cells from PBMCs. These receptors originate from a human donor with narcolepsy. Both conserved end residues are part of each CDR3. A D gene is named only where the DNA matches it firmly. Size is stated for part of the rows, as once, few or many counts, or as a class when the clone is expanded.

clone_size: -; d_call: -; v_call: TRBV20-1; j_call: TRBJ2-7; cdr3_nt: TGCAGTGCTAGCAATGTTTTCGAGCAGTACTTC; cdr3_aa: CSASNVFEQYF
clone_size: -; d_call: -; v_call: TRBV5-1; j_call: TRBJ2-5; cdr3_nt: TGCGCCAGCAGCTTGGACGGGACTCCACTGGAGACCCAGTACTTC; cdr3_aa: CASSLDGTPLETQYF
clone_size: few; d_call: TRBD2; v_call: TRBV7-8; j_call: TRBJ2-2; cdr3_nt: TGTGCCAGCAAGCGGGAGCGACTGAACACCGGGGAGCTGTTTTTT; cdr3_aa: CASKRERLNTGELFF
clone_size: -; d_call: -; v_call: TRBV4-2; j_call: TRBJ1-1; cdr3_nt: TGTGCCAGCACTCGGGACAAACGAGAAGCTTTCTTT; cdr3_aa: CASTRDKREAFF
clone_size: -; d_call: TRBD2; v_call: TRBV6-5; j_call: TRBJ2-1; cdr3_nt: TGTGCCAGCAACATAGCGGGAGTCTACGATGAGCAGTTCTTC; cdr3_aa: CASNIAGVYDEQFF
clone_size: -; d_call: TRBD2; v_call: TRBV9; j_call: TRBJ2-3; cdr3_nt: TGTGCCAGCAGCGTAGGGCTAGCGGGCACAGATACGCAGTATTTT; cdr3_aa: CASSVGLAGTDTQYF
clone_size: -; d_call: -; v_call: TRBV11-2; j_call: TRBJ2-5; cdr3_nt: TGTGCCAGCAATGTGGGACTGAGTCGAGAGACCCAGTACTTC; cdr3_aa: CASNVGLSRETQYF
clone_size: few; d_call: -; v_call: TRBV27; j_call: TRBJ2-7; cdr3_nt: TGTGCCAGCAGTTTCCGCCAGGACCTCTCCTACGAGCAGTACTTC; cdr3_aa: CASSFRQDLSYEQYF
clone_size: few; d_call: -; v_call: TRBV5-8; j_call: TRBJ2-1; cdr3_nt: TGTGCCAGCAGCTTCGGAGACTACCTTCGGAATGAGCAGTTCTTC; cdr3_aa: CASSFGDYLRNEQFF
clone_size: -; d_call: TRBD1; v_call: TRBV10-3; j_call: TRBJ1-1; cdr3_nt: TGTGCCATCAGCGACTACTACAGGGGGCTGAGGACTGAAGCTTTCTTT; cdr3_aa: CAISDYYRGLRTEAFF
clone_size: -; d_call: -; v_call: TRBV9; j_call: TRBJ2-3; cdr3_nt: TGTGCCAGCAGCCCAGGACAAGCCACAGATACGCAGTATTTT; cdr3_aa: CASSPGQATDTQYF
clone_size: -; d_call: -; v_call: TRBV7-9; j_call: TRBJ1-1; cdr3_nt: TGTGCCAGCAGCTTAAGCGCTGGGGGGGCTGAAGCTTTCTTT; cdr3_aa: CASSLSAGGAEAFF
clone_size: -; d_call: TRBD1; v_call: TRBV7-6; j_call: TRBJ1-1; cdr3_nt: TGTGCCAGCAGCTTAGAGGACAGGGATAACGCTGAAGCTTTCTTT; cdr3_aa: CASSLEDRDNAEAFF
clone_size: -; d_call: -; v_call: TRBV29-1; j_call: TRBJ2-1; cdr3_nt: TGCAGCGTTCGGCCGGGAGTGGTCAATGAGCAGTTCTTC; cdr3_aa: CSVRPGVVNEQFF
clone_size: -; d_call: -; v_call: TRBV7-7; j_call: TRBJ2-5; cdr3_nt: TGTGCTAGCAGCTTAGCGCGGGGTAGCAAGGAGACCCAGTACTTC; cdr3_aa: CASSLARGSKETQYF
clone_size: -; d_call: -; v_call: TRBV7-2; j_call: TRBJ2-3; cdr3_nt: TGTGCCAGCAGCCCCTGGCAGCGGCGCACAGATACGCAGTATTTT; cdr3_aa: CASSPWQRRTDTQYF
clone_size: few; d_call: TRBD2; v_call: TRBV5-1; j_call: TRBJ2-3; cdr3_nt: TGCGCCAGCAGCTTGGTGACTAGCGGTACCGGTGAGCAGTATTTT; cdr3_aa: CASSLVTSGTGEQYF
clone_size: -; d_call: -; v_call: TRBV5-6; j_call: TRBJ2-5; cdr3_nt: TGTGCCAGCAGCCCTTGGGAGACTGAAGAGACCCAGTACTTC; cdr3_aa: CASSPWETEETQYF